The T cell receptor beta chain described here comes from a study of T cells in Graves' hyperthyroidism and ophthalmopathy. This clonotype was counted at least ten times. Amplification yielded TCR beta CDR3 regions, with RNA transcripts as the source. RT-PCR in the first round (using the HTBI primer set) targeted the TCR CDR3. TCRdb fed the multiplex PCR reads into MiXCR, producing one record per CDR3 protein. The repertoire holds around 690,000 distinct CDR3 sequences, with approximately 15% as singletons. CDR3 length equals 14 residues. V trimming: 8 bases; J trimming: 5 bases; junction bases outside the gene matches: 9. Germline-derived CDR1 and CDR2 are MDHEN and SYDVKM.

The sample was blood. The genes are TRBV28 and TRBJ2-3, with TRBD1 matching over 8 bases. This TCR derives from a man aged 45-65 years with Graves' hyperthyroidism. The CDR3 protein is CASGAGGSIDTQYF. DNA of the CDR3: TGTGCCAGCGGGGCAGGGGGCTCCATAGATACGCAGTATTTT.